Below are 28 T cell receptor beta chains sequenced from a single sample in a study of T cells in Graves' hyperthyroidism and ophthalmopathy. TCR beta CDR3 regions were amplified from RNA transcripts. In the first-round RT-PCR of the TCR CDR3, the HTBI primer set was used. TCRdb reprocessed the multiplex PCR reads via MiXCR and lists one record per CDR3 protein. The sample has roughly 420,000 distinct CDR3 sequences, about 15% seen once. The specimen sequenced was blood. These TCRs come from a woman aged 18-29 years with Graves' hyperthyroidism.

This clonotype was found many times. The V and J genes are TRBV12-3 or TRBV12-4 and TRBJ2-5; D remains unclear. The germline V and J ends were trimmed by 6 bases and 5 bases, with 19 bases remaining between them. The CDR3 is made up of 15 amino acids. CDR3 bases: TGTGCCAGCAGCCCTAGATGGACGGTGAGGGAGACCCAGTACTTC. Its protein product is CASSPRWTVRETQYF.

This clonotype was found many times. This rearrangement joins TRBV28 to TRBJ2-5, with 10 bases aligning to TRBD2. With V trimmed by 5 bases and J by 6 bases, 12 bases remained unmatched. Germline CDR1 reads MDHEN; CDR2 reads SYDVKM. The length of the CDR3 is 16 residues. CDR3 DNA sequence: TGTGCCAGCAGTCCGGGACTAGCGAACCACGTAAAGACCCAGTACTTC. This codes for CASSPGLANHVKTQYF.

With regard to this clonotype: A read error may produce the germline difference seen at one junction end. The V and J genes are TRBV2 and TRBJ1-5, with D possibly matching TRBD1 (5 bases). CDR1 SNHLY and CDR2 FYNNEI come from the germline V gene. CDR3 length equals 13 residues. CDR3 region: CASRIKERQHQHF. CDR3 in DNA: TGTGCCAGCCGAATCAAGGAAAGACAGCACCAGCATTTT.

This clonotype was picked up many times. The V and J genes are TRBV6-1 and TRBJ2-2; D gene unclear. The CDR3 extends over 15 amino acids. V was cut by 0 bases and J by 3 bases, with 8 bases left in between. Per germline, CDR1 MNHNS and CDR2 SASEGT. The CDR3 here is CASSEAYSDTGELFF. The CDR3 nucleotides are TGTGCCAGCAGTGAAGCGTATTCCGACACCGGGGAGCTGTTTTTT.

In its sample, this clonotype was seen many times. CDR3 coding DNA: TGTGCCAGCAGCTCACTAGCGGGACCTTACAATGAGCAGTTCTTC. This sequence encodes CASSSLAGPYNEQFF. This chain connects TRBV11-2 to TRBJ2-1, with 10 bases matching TRBD2. V lost 4 bases and J lost 4; bases outside the gene matches: 4. This CDR3 is 15 amino acids long. In germline, CDR1 is SGHAT, CDR2 FQNNGV.

The chain links TRBV5-4 to TRBJ1-5; D is ambiguous. CDR1 is SGHNT, CDR2 YYREEE, per germline (reference sequence). This CDR3 has 16 amino acids. Trimming cost V 4 bases and J 1 base, with 15 bases left between them. The CDR3 DNA is TGTGCCAGCAGCCCGGACGGAGCTTCGAGCAATCAGCCCCAGCATTTT. Its translation: CASSPDGASSNQPQHF. The full variable domain, its missing parts supplied by reference TRBV5-4 and TRBJ1-5, is ETGVTQSPTHLIKTRGQQVTLRCSSQSGHNTVSWYQQALGQGPQFIFQYYREEENGRGNFPPRFSGLQFPNYSSELNVNALELDDSALYLCASSPDGASSNQPQHFGDGTRLSIL.

The gene calls are TRBV27 and TRBJ1-1; 7 bases map to TRBD1. The trim removed 6 bases at V and 1 base at J, leaving 5 bases unmatched. The CDR3 has 14 residues. The germline CDR1 and CDR2 sequences are MNHEY and SMNVEV (reference sequence). The CDR3 DNA reads TGTGCCAGCAGACCAGACAGGGAGAACACTGAAGCTTTCTTT. Its translation is CASRPDRENTEAFF.

This clonotype was detected many times. V usage is TRBV7-3 and J usage is TRBJ2-5; the match to TRBD1 covers 9 bases. CDR3 length equals 17 residues. Germline V gene data show CDR1 as SGHTA and CDR2 as FQGTGA. J lost 5 bases, V lost 2 bases, and 12 bases had no gene match. The CDR3 region is CASSLGEKDRGGETQYF. The CDR3 region has the DNA TGTGCCAGCAGCTTAGGGGAGAAGGACAGGGGAGGGGAGACCCAGTACTTC.

The rearrangement links TRBV27 to TRBJ1-1; D possibly corresponds to TRBD1 (5 bases). Per germline, CDR1 MNHEY and CDR2 SMNVEV (reference sequence). V lost 8 bases and J 4 bases, leaving 17 bases between the germline ends. This CDR3 comprises 14 residues. CDR3 sequence: CASAKGTSGTEAFF. The CDR3 DNA sequence: TGTGCCAGCGCAAAGGGGACTTCAGGCACTGAAGCTTTCTTT.

V is TRBV6-1 and J is TRBJ1-6; D may be TRBD1 (6 bases). The V end lost 10 bases, the J end lost 5 bases, and 15 bases lay between the germline ends. CDR3 length equals 14 residues. Germline V CDR1 and CDR2: MNHNS, SASEGT. CDR3 sequence (DNA): TGTGCCACCTCCCGGGGGCGAGATAATTCACCCCTCCACTTT. It yields the protein CATSRGRDNSPLHF.

The chain recombines TRBV12-5 with TRBJ1-5; D is unclear. The CDR3 is 12 amino acids. With 6 bases removed from V and 7 bases from J, the gap between germline ends came to 10 bases. Germline V gene sequence: CDR1 LGHNT, CDR2 FRNRAP. CDR3 amino acids: CASGSSWQPQHF. CDR3 DNA sequence: TGTGCTAGTGGCTCGTCGTGGCAGCCCCAGCATTTT.

The chain couples TRBV12-3 or TRBV12-4 to TRBJ2-1; the D is unclear. This CDR3 is built from 13 residues. The V and J ends lost 4 bases and 5 bases respectively, with 9 bases between them. The chain's CDR3 is CASSSREDNEQFF. DNA of the CDR3: TGTGCCAGCAGTTCACGAGAGGACAATGAGCAGTTCTTC.

This clonotype appeared many times. CDR3 coding DNA: TGTGCCAGCAGCCCATCCGGACAGGGGTCCTACGAGCAGTACTTC. Protein: CASSPSGQGSYEQYF. This chain connects TRBV11-1 to TRBJ2-7, with 9 bases matching TRBD1. The CDR3 totals 15 residues. Germline trimming cut 5 bases from V and 1 base from J; bases unmatched to any gene: 6. The germline V gene has CDR1 SGHAT and CDR2 FQDESV (reference sequence).

Of note for this clonotype: This may be a read error: a much more frequent sequence differs by one nucleotide. The genes are TRBV20-1 and TRBJ1-2; maybe TRBD1 (6 bases). Germline CDR1 is DFQATT and CDR2 is SNEGSKA (reference sequence). V was pared by 3 bases and J by 0 bases, with 17 bases between. This CDR3 has 16 residues. The chain's CDR3 is CSARPLVGTSNYGYTF. The CDR3 DNA reads TGCAGTGCTAGGCCGCTCGTGGGGACATCTAACTATGGCTACACCTTC.

This clonotype was counted ten times or more. The chain combines TRBV6-5 with TRBJ2-7; perhaps TRBD1 as D (8 bases). V was cut by 0 bases and J by 9 bases, with 21 bases left in between. The CDR3 totals 16 residues. The V gene's germline CDR1 is MNHEY and CDR2 SVGAGI. DNA of the CDR3: TGTGCCAGCAGTTACTCGGCCTGGGGGGGACAGGCTCCGCAGTACTTC. Translating gives CASSYSAWGGQAPQYF.

In DNA, the CDR3 is TGTGCCAGCTCACCAACCCTACAGTCAATGGGGGGCTACACCTTC. It yields the protein CASSPTLQSMGGYTF. V is TRBV18 and J is TRBJ1-2; no firm D call. This CDR3 has 15 residues. Trimming took off 2 bases at V and 8 bases at J, with 18 bases between the two ends. Germline assignment: CDR1 KGHSH and CDR2 LQKENI.

This clonotype was seen a few times. The chain uses TRBV5-6 and TRBJ1-2; D possibly corresponds to TRBD1 (5 bases). CDR3 length equals 15 residues. CDR1 and CDR2 (germline): SGHDT, YYEEEE. Trimming removed 0 bases from V and 7 bases from J, with 16 bases in between. The CDR3 nucleotides are TGTGCCAGCAGCTTGGTGGCCGGGGACGCCGGTGGCTACACCTTC. Translating it yields CASSLVAGDAGGYTF.

The gene calls are TRBV20-1 and TRBJ2-5; 9 bases agree with TRBD1. Germline CDR1 and CDR2: DFQATT and SNEGSKA (reference sequence). The CDR3 consists of 15 residues. J gave up 5 bases and V 1 base, and 8 bases lay outside the gene matches. The CDR3 DNA reads TGCAGTGCTAGAGGGTTGACAGGGGGGGGGGAGACCCAGTACTTC. It yields the protein CSARGLTGGGETQYF.

V and J are TRBV12-3 or TRBV12-4 and TRBJ1-1, with 7 bases lining up with TRBD1. The CDR3 sequence is 15 residues long. With 5 bases clipped from V and 3 bases from J, the junction kept 9 bases outside the gene matches. CDR3 DNA: TGTGCCAGCAGTGGAGAGGGGGCTTTATACACTGAAGCTTTCTTT. This sequence encodes CASSGEGALYTEAFF.

This clonotype came up a few times. The J gene is TRBJ1-1, the V gene TRBV5-1; D gene unclear. This CDR3 region has 17 residues. Germline values: CDR1 SGHRS, CDR2 YFSETQ. V lost 0 bases and J lost 5, with 20 bases in between. The CDR3 bases are TGCGCCAGCAGCTTGGTATCACTCCGGGTCGGACGGACTGAAGCTTTCTTT. Amino acid sequence: CASSLVSLRVGRTEAFF.

The chain links TRBV7-2 to TRBJ1-1, with 10 bases lining up with TRBD1. V shed 1 base, J shed 9 bases, and the junction held 8 bases outside the gene matches. This CDR3 is 15 amino acids long. Germline CDR1 is SGHTA and CDR2 is FQGNSA. The CDR3 loop reads CASSLDRQGARKAFF. The CDR3 DNA sequence: TGTGCCAGCAGCTTAGACAGACAGGGGGCGCGTAAAGCTTTCTTT. Full variable domain (outside the CDR3, taken from reference TRBV7-2 and TRBJ1-1): GAGVSQSPSNKVTEKGKDVELRCDPISGHTALYWYRQSLGQGLEFLIYFQGNSAPDKSGLPSDRFSAERTGGSVSTLTIQRTQQEDSAVYLCASSLDRQGARKAFFGQGTRLTVV.

As to this clonotype: This may arise from a read error, as a much more abundant clone is one base away. The chain joins TRBV3-1 to TRBJ2-5; 15 nucleotides match TRBD2. The CDR3 has 21 residues. Looked up from germline, CDR1 is LGHDT and CDR2 is YNNKEL (reference sequence). The chain's CDR3 is CACSQVNPGLAGGGLRETQYF. The CDR3 nucleotides are TGTGCCTGCAGCCAAGTCAACCCGGGACTAGCGGGAGGCGGGTTGCGGGAGACCCAGTACTTC.

V usage is TRBV14 and J usage is TRBJ2-5; D uncertain. The germline gives CDR1 SGHDN, CDR2 FVKESK. Trimming removed 4 bases at V and 5 bases at J, with 14 bases between. This CDR3 contains 14 residues. CDR3 bases: TGTGCCAGCAGCCGTACAGTGGTCCAGGAGACCCAGTACTTC. It specifies CASSRTVVQETQYF.

The rearrangement links TRBV12-3 or TRBV12-4 to TRBJ2-7, with D maybe TRBD2 (6 bases). The CDR3 consists of 12 residues. Trimming pared 10 bases from V and 1 base from J, leaving 11 bases between. CDR3 sequence: CANRRESYEQYF. The CDR3 nucleotides are TGTGCCAACCGGAGGGAGTCCTACGAGCAGTACTTC.

This clonotype was observed many times. This chain uses TRBV20-1 with TRBJ2-7; 9 bases agree with TRBD1. Germline V lookup: CDR1 DFQATT, CDR2 SNEGSKA (reference sequence). Trimming removed 1 base from V and 3 bases from J; junction bases left unmatched: 4. The CDR3 is 14 amino acids. CDR3: CSARVVTGGYEQYF. CDR3 DNA sequence: TGCAGTGCTAGAGTGGTGACAGGGGGCTACGAGCAGTACTTC.

Of note for this clonotype: A read error may be the cause here, since a much bigger clone is one base away. The gene calls are TRBV2 and TRBJ2-7; the match to TRBD2 covers 11 bases. This CDR3 has 15 residues. Germline V lookup: CDR1 SNHLY, CDR2 FYNNEI. The CDR3 DNA is TGTGCCGGCAGTTATACTAGCGGGAGCTCCTACGAGCAGTACTTC. This gives the protein CAGSYTSGSSYEQYF.

This clonotype was observed many times. The chain couples TRBV7-3 to TRBJ2-1, with 7 nucleotides matching TRBD2. The CDR3 is 17 amino acids. The germline V gene encodes CDR1 SGHTA and CDR2 FQGTGA. Trimming removed 5 bases from V and 0 bases from J; junction bases left unmatched: 10. The CDR3 spells CASSLWASGASYNEQFF. CDR3 nucleotide sequence: TGTGCCAGCAGCCTTTGGGCCAGCGGGGCCTCCTACAATGAGCAGTTCTTC.

In its sample, this clonotype was seen many times. The V and J genes are TRBV11-2 and TRBJ1-1; 7 bases are shared with TRBD1. The trim removed 5 bases at V and 1 base at J, leaving 7 bases unmatched. The CDR3 is made up of 15 amino acids. CDR1 SGHAT and CDR2 FQNNGV come from the germline V gene. For the CDR3, the DNA is TGTGCCAGCAGCCCCCGACAGGGCAGGAACACTGAAGCTTTCTTT. Residues: CASSPRQGRNTEAFF.